This T cell receptor beta chain stems from a study of cytomegalovirus exposure and HLA in healthy donors. Regarding the study as a whole: Researchers had no immune exposure information except CMV serostatus available. With later analysis, a missense DCLRE1C variant became linked to TCR beta V- and J-gene trimming.

PCR primers comprised 60 Vbeta and 13 Jbeta primers. Sequencing used immunoSEQ multiplex PCR; TCRdb keeps in-frame clones, though not all of them. Here the sample spans about 150,000 clones, over 60% being singletons. V was shortened by 8 bases and J by 4 bases, with 18 bases between the two germline ends. This CDR3 is 14 amino acids long. Germline V gives CDR1 SQVTM, CDR2 ANQGSEA. About this clone: Its antigen remains unidentified.

Material for sequencing was PBMCs. The chain couples TRBV29-1 to TRBJ2-1, with D possibly matching TRBD1 (6 bases). The sequence derives from a woman aged 55-70 years in good health and CMV-seronegative. The CDR3 region is CSSRGHQIYNEQFF. For the CDR3, the DNA is TGCAGCTCCCGGGGACACCAAATATACAATGAGCAGTTCTTC.